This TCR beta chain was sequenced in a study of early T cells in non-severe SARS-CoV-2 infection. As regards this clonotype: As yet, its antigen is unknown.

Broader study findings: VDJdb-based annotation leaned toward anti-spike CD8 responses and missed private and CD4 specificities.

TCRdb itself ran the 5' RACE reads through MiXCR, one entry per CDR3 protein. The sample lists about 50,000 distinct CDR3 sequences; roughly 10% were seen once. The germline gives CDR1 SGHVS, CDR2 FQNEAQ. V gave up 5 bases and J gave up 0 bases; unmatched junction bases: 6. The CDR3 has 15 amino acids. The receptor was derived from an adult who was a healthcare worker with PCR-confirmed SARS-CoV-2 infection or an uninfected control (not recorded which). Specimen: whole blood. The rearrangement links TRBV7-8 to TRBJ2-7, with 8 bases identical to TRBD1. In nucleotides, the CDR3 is TGTGCCAGCAGCCCGCAGGGGGCCCTCTCCTACGAGCAGTACTTC. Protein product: CASSPQGALSYEQYF.